This TCR beta chain is from a study of blood T cell repertoires in COVID-19. Assay: immunoSEQ multiplex PCR; the TCRdb copy retains only in-frame clones and omits some. Of under 40,000 clones in the sample, over 85% were seen once. The V end was cut by 3 bases, the J end by 4 bases, with 9 bases between. From germline, CDR1 is ENHRY and CDR2 SYGVKD. The CDR3 is 13 residues long. The receptor was isolated from a human donor in a cohort sampled during active COVID-19. Sequences were obtained from peripheral blood. The rearrangement links TRBV10-3 to TRBJ1-2; D possibly corresponds to TRBD1 (5 bases). CDR3 nucleotide sequence: TGTGCCATCAGTGACGGCAGGGCCTATGGCTACACCTTC. Its translation: CAISDGRAYGYTF.